Each of the 29 T cell receptor beta chains below was sequenced from the same sample in a study of T cell responses to AZD1222 COVID-19 vaccine. Clones were read by immunoSEQ multiplex PCR, and TCRdb kept only the in-frame ones, dropping some. The sample has roughly 150,000 clones, 85% to 95% seen once; the top ten hold around 7.1%. Here the sequenced sample was peripheral blood, taken 28 days after the second AZD1222 dose. These receptors all stem from an adult who received the AZD1222 COVID-19 vaccine.

This clone was recorded only once. The rearrangement links TRBV3-1 (or the pseudogene TRBV3-2) to TRBJ2-2; D may match TRBD1 or TRBD2 (5 bases each). Germline assignment: CDR1 LGHDT and CDR2 YNNKEL (reference sequence). The CDR3 contains 14 residues. With 4 bases removed from V and 5 bases from J, the gap between germline ends came to 11 bases. The CDR3 DNA is TGTGCCAGCAGCCTGCCGTGGGGGACCGGGGAGCTGTTTTTT. It specifies CASSLPWGTGELFF.

The chain joins TRBV12-3 or TRBV12-4 to TRBJ1-1; D is unclear. The CDR3 contains 13 residues. Trimming stripped 2 bases from V and 2 bases from J, with 6 bases between. CDR3 region: CASSLQLNTEAFF. The CDR3 coding sequence is TGTGCCAGCAGTTTACAGCTCAACACTGAAGCTTTCTTT.

V is TRBV7-8 and J is TRBJ1-5; 9 nucleotides align to TRBD1. This CDR3 has 16 residues. Germline V lookup: CDR1 SGHVS, CDR2 FQNEAQ. The junction had 9 bases not matched to a gene; V was cut back by 6 bases and J by 3 bases. In DNA, the CDR3 is TGTGCCAGCAGTTGGGGACAGGGCGAAGCCAATCAGCCCCAGCATTTT. It is translated as CASSWGQGEANQPQHF.

V and J are TRBV12-3 or TRBV12-4 and TRBJ1-1, with D tentatively TRBD1 (6 bases). Trimming cost V 7 bases and J 5 bases, with 14 bases left between them. The length of the CDR3 is 13 residues. The CDR3 loop reads CASKWGARTEAFF. In nucleotides, the CDR3 is TGTGCCAGCAAGTGGGGGGCGCGGACTGAAGCTTTCTTT.

The J gene is TRBJ1-2, the V gene TRBV28; weak D call: TRBD1 (6 bases). Trimming removed 3 bases at V and 8 bases at J, with 16 bases between. The germline CDR1 and CDR2 sequences are MDHEN and SYDVKM. This CDR3 region has 14 residues. The CDR3 DNA reads TGTGCCAGCAGTTTCGGGGGGCTGGTAGGGGGCTACACCTTC. Protein sequence: CASSFGGLVGGYTF.

This clone was found once. The chain carries TRBV10-3 and TRBJ1-2, with D uncertain. Germline CDR1 reads ENHRY; CDR2 reads SYGVKD. V lost 7 bases and J 3 bases, leaving 12 bases between the germline ends. This CDR3 has 13 amino acids. In DNA, the CDR3 is TGTGCCATCATGAAGAGAACGGACTATGGCTACACCTTC. Translation gives CAIMKRTDYGYTF.

The V and J genes are TRBV19 and TRBJ2-7, with 7 bases aligning to TRBD1. V was pared by 5 bases and J by 0 bases, with 7 bases of the junction left unmatched. The CDR3 has 15 residues. CDR1 and CDR2 from the germline V gene are LNHDA and SQIVND (reference sequence). CDR3: CASSQVNRGSYEQYF. The CDR3 DNA reads TGTGCCAGTAGTCAAGTCAACAGGGGCTCCTACGAGCAGTACTTC.

This clone has a handful of counts. This chain links TRBV6-1 with TRBJ1-4; tentative D call: TRBD1 (5 bases). The V gene lost 2 bases and the J gene lost 7 bases, with 8 bases spanning the gap. The CDR3 covers 13 residues. Germline-derived CDR1 and CDR2 are MNHNS and SASEGT. CDR3 residues: CASSEFGAEKLFF. CDR3 nucleotides: TGTGCCAGCAGTGAATTCGGGGCTGAAAAACTGTTTTTT.

The V call is TRBV12-3 or TRBV12-4, the J call TRBJ1-5; TRBD1 aligns across 7 bases. The CDR3 is 13 amino acids. The trim removed 7 bases at V and 7 bases at J, leaving 7 bases unmatched. The CDR3 nucleotides read TGTGCCAGCACGACAGGGTCCGGGCAGCCCCAGCATTTT. Protein product: CASTTGSGQPQHF.

The chain joins TRBV5-8 to TRBJ2-7; D is undetermined. The CDR3 is 13 residues long. The germline gives CDR1 SGHTS, CDR2 YDEGEE. Trimming cost V 2 bases and J 4 bases, with 10 bases left between them. CDR3 amino acids: CASSFYSAYEQYF. The CDR3 DNA follows: TGTGCCAGCAGCTTCTATAGTGCGTACGAGCAGTACTTC.

The chain recombines TRBV27 with TRBJ1-2; no firm D call. The ends were cut back, 6 bases at V and 4 bases at J, with 15 bases in the middle. CDR1 and CDR2 from the germline V gene are MNHEY and SMNVEV (reference sequence). CDR3 length equals 14 residues. CDR3 coding DNA: TGTGCCAGCAGCCCCGAATGGGGTCTCTATGGCTACACCTTC. Translating gives CASSPEWGLYGYTF.

V and J are TRBV15 and TRBJ1-4, with D maybe TRBD1 (6 bases). The length of the CDR3 is 13 residues. Per the germline V gene, CDR1 is LNHNV and CDR2 is YYDKDF (reference sequence). The V end was cut by 8 bases, the J end by 8 bases, with 15 bases between. Here the CDR3 DNA reads TGTGCCACCGCCGAGGCAGGGGACGAAAAACTGTTTTTT. Residues: CATAEAGDEKLFF.

The V gene is TRBV30, the J gene TRBJ2-1; 13 bases map to TRBD2. V lost 5 bases to trimming and J lost 9 bases; unmatched junction nucleotides: 7. The CDR3 sequence is 14 residues long. Germline values: CDR1 GTSNPN, CDR2 SVGIG (reference sequence). The CDR3 region is CAWVLAGGPGEQFF. The DNA for the CDR3 is TGTGCCTGGGTACTAGCGGGGGGGCCCGGTGAGCAGTTCTTC.

The V call is TRBV7-9, the J call TRBJ1-2; D gene uncertain. Germline loops: CDR1 SEHNR, CDR2 FQNEAQ (reference sequence). This CDR3 region has 12 residues. Trimming pared 5 bases from V and 6 bases from J, leaving 10 bases between. For the CDR3, the DNA is TGTGCCAGCAGCCGTCTCGGCGATGGCTACACCTTC. This gives the protein CASSRLGDGYTF.

The chain has TRBV7-3 and TRBJ1-2, with TRBD1 identical over 7 bases. With 3 bases clipped from V and 8 bases from J, the junction kept 6 bases outside the gene matches. The CDR3 contains 13 residues. The germline V gene encodes CDR1 SGHTA and CDR2 FQGTGA. The CDR3 reads CASSLWGQRGYTF. Written as DNA, the CDR3 is TGTGCCAGCAGCTTGTGGGGACAGAGGGGCTACACCTTC.

This clone has only one observation. The chain couples TRBV2 to TRBJ2-7; tentatively, D is TRBD2 (5 bases). This CDR3 region has 13 residues. V gave up 7 bases and J gave up 4 bases, with 14 bases separating them. The V gene's germline CDR1 is SNHLY and CDR2 FYNNEI. The CDR3 nucleotides are TGTGCCAGCAAGAGGCAAGGGAGTTACGAGCAGTACTTC. This encodes CASKRQGSYEQYF.

The chain is built from TRBV2 and TRBJ1-4, with D possibly being TRBD1 (5 bases). The germline V gene has CDR1 SNHLY and CDR2 FYNNEI. The CDR3 has 16 residues. Trimming left V 5 bases short and J 8 bases short, with 21 bases between. The CDR3 DNA reads TGTGCCAGCAGTTTTCCTCGTGGGGGAATTGAGGAAAAACTGTTTTTT. This encodes CASSFPRGGIEEKLFF.

To note about this clone: The same CDR3 arises from other DNA sequences in this sample as well. V is TRBV20-1 and J is TRBJ2-7; TRBD1 might be the D (5 bases). CDR1 and CDR2 (germline): DFQATT, SNEGSKA (reference sequence). The CDR3 runs to 11 residues. Deletions cut 2 bases from V and 3 bases from J, with 5 bases between. CDR3 loop: CSARQGYEQYF. For the CDR3, the DNA is TGCAGTGCTAGACAGGGCTACGAGCAGTACTTC.

This clone appeared a few times. The V and J genes are TRBV10-3 and TRBJ1-1, with 7 bases that match TRBD1. There are 14 residues in the CDR3. Looked up from germline, CDR1 is ENHRY and CDR2 is SYGVKD. V was pared by 6 bases and J by 1 base, with 5 bases of the junction left unmatched. The CDR3 DNA follows: TGTGCCATCAGGCCTGGGACAGAGAACACTGAAGCTTTCTTT. Encoded protein: CAIRPGTENTEAFF.

The V gene is TRBV7-9, the J gene TRBJ2-2; tentative D call: TRBD2 (6 bases). V was cut by 0 bases and J by 2 bases, with 7 bases left in between. CDR1 SEHNR and CDR2 FQNEAQ come from the germline V gene (reference sequence). There are 15 residues in the CDR3. CDR3 residues: CASSLAGGNTGELFF. For the CDR3, the DNA is TGTGCCAGCAGCTTAGCGGGGGGAAACACCGGGGAGCTGTTTTTT.

J is TRBJ2-1 and V is TRBV14; perhaps TRBD1 as D (6 bases). V was cut by 5 bases and J by 8 bases, with 19 bases left in between. The germline V gene encodes CDR1 SGHDN and CDR2 FVKESK. There are 15 residues in the CDR3. CDR3 region: CASSAHVQGQYEQFF. In DNA form, the CDR3 reads TGTGCCAGCAGCGCCCATGTACAGGGTCAATATGAGCAGTTCTTC.

This clone was detected once. The V and J genes are TRBV7-2 and TRBJ1-5; no definite D call. The germline V gene encodes CDR1 SGHTA and CDR2 FQGNSA. V gave up 5 bases and J gave up 2 bases, with 7 bases separating them. The CDR3 length is 13 residues. The CDR3: CASSQGGNQPQHF. The CDR3, as DNA: TGTGCCAGCAGCCAAGGAGGCAATCAGCCCCAGCATTTT.

The J gene is TRBJ2-1, the V gene TRBV6-2 or TRBV6-3; perhaps TRBD2 as D (6 bases). This CDR3 spans 15 amino acids. V gave up 5 bases and J gave up 3 bases, with 14 bases separating them. Per the germline V gene, CDR1 is MNHEY and CDR2 is SVGEGT. CDR3 coding DNA: TGTGCCAGCAGTCCCGACTTGGGGGGCTACAATGAGCAGTTCTTC. This gives the protein CASSPDLGGYNEQFF.

V is TRBV7-2 and J is TRBJ1-1, with D perhaps matching TRBD1 (6 bases). The germline V and J ends were trimmed by 2 bases and 6 bases, with 28 bases remaining between them. Germline V gene sequence: CDR1 SGHTA, CDR2 FQGNSA. This CDR3 spans 19 amino acids. DNA for the CDR3: TGTGCCAGCAGCTTAATGTCAAGCCGGTCCGGGACACGAAGATCTGAAGCTTTCTTT. Encoded protein: CASSLMSSRSGTRRSEAFF.

The J gene is TRBJ1-2, the V gene TRBV18, with D possibly matching TRBD1 (5 bases). V lost 2 bases and J lost 4, with 11 bases in between. The CDR3 is 14 amino acids. Germline V gene data show CDR1 as KGHSH and CDR2 as LQKENI. The CDR3 coding sequence is TGTGCCAGCTCACCAGGTCGACAGTTCTATGGCTACACCTTC. Translation: CASSPGRQFYGYTF.

V usage is TRBV28 and J usage is TRBJ2-5, with 8 bases matching TRBD1. Trimming at V came to 6 bases and at J to 4 bases, leaving 10 bases not matched to a gene. Germline V CDR1 and CDR2: MDHEN, SYDVKM. This CDR3 contains 15 residues. Written as DNA, the CDR3 is TGTGCCAGCAGGGACCGGGACAGGCAACGAGAGACCCAGTACTTC. This gives the protein CASRDRDRQRETQYF.

The chain employs TRBV28 and TRBJ1-2, with 9 nucleotides matching TRBD1. The CDR3 sequence is 17 residues long. V shed 7 bases, J shed 4 bases, and the junction held 16 bases outside the gene matches. Germline V gives CDR1 MDHEN, CDR2 SYDVKM. As DNA, the CDR3 is TGTGCCAGCAATCAGTCCGGGACAGGGATTCGCGGCTATGGCTACACCTTC. Its translation: CASNQSGTGIRGYGYTF.

The V and J genes are TRBV19 and TRBJ1-2; D unclear. The CDR3 is made up of 13 amino acids. Germline V lookup: CDR1 LNHDA, CDR2 SQIVND (reference sequence). V was pared by 6 bases and J by 1 base, with 9 bases between. This CDR3 reads CASRPGSNYGYTF. CDR3 bases: TGTGCCAGTAGGCCTGGTAGTAACTATGGCTACACCTTC. Together with reference TRBV19 and TRBJ1-2, the CDR3 gives the full variable domain: DGGITQSPKYLFRKEGQNVTLSCEQNLNHDAMYWYRQDPGQGLRLIYYSQIVNDFQKGDIAEGYSVSREKKESFPLTVTSAQKNPTAFYLCASRPGSNYGYTFGSGTRLTVV.

The chain combines TRBV19 with TRBJ1-5, with unresolved D. The V end lost 9 bases, the J end lost 0 bases, and 12 bases lay between the germline ends. CDR3 length: 14 amino acids. In germline, CDR1 is LNHDA, CDR2 SQIVND (reference sequence). CDR3 bases: TGTGCCAGCGGCACGGTGTATAGCAATCAGCCCCAGCATTTT. Translation: CASGTVYSNQPQHF.